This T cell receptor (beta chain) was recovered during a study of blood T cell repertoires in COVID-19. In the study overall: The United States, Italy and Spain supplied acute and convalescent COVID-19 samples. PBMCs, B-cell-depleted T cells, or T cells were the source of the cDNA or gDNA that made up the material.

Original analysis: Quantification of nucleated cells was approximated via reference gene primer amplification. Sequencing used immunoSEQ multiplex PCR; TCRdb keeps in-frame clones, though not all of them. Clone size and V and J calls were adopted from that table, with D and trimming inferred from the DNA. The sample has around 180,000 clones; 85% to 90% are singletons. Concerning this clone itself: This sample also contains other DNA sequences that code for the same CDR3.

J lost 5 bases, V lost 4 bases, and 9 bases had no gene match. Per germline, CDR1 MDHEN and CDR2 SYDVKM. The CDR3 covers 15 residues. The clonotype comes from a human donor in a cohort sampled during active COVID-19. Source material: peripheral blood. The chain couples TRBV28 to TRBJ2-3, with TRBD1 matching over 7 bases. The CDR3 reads CASSSPTGAGDTQYF. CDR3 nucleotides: TGTGCCAGCAGTTCCCCCACAGGGGCGGGAGATACGCAGTATTTT.